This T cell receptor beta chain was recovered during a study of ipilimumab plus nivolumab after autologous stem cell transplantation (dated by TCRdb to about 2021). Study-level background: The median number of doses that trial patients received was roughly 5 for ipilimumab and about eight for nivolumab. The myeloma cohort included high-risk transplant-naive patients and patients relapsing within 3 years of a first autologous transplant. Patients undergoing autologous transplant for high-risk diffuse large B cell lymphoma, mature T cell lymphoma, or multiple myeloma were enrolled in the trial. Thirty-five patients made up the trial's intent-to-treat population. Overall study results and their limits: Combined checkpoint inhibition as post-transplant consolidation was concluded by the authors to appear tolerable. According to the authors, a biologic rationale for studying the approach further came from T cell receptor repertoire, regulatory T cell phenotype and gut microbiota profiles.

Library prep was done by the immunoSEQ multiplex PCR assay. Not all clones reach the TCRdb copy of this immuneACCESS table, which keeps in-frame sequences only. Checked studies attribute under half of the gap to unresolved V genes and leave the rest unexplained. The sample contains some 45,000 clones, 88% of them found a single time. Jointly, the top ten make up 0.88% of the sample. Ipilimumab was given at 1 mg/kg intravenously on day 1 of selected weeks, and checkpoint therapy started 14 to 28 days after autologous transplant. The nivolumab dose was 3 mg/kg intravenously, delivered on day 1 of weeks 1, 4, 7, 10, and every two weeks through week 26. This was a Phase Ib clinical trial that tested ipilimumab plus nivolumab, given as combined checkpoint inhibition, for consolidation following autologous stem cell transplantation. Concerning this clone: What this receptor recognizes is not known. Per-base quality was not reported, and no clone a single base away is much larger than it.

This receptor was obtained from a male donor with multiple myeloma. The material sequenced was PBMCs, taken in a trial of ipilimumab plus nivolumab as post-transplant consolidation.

DNA sequence: TGTGCCAGCAGCCCCAGGACAGGGATGGTCACAGATACGCAGTATTTT. This codes for CASSPRTGMVTDTQYF. The chain is assembled from TRBV7-3 and TRBJ2-3; 8 central nucleotides agree with TRBD1. Taken from cysteine to phenylalanine, the CDR3 has 16 residues. Only the CDR3 region is kept as DNA, spanning 48 bases read in frame from base 1. CDR1 SGHTA and CDR2 FQGTGA were looked up in the germline V gene. Germline trimming amounts to 5 bases on V and 2 bases on J, with 9 as the count of junction bases outside the gene matches.